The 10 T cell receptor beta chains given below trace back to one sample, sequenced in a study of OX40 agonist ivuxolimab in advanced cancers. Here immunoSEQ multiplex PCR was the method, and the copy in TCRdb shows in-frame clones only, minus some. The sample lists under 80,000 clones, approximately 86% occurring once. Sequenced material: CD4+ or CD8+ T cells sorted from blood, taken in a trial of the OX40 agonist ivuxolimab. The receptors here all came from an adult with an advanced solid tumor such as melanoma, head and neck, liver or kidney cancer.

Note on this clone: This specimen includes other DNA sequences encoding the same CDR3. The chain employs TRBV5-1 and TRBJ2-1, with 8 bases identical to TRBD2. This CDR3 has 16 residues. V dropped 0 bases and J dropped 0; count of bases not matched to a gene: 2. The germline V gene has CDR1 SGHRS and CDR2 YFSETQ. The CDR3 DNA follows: TGCGCCAGCAGCTTGGGACTAGCGACCTCCTACAATGAGCAGTTCTTC. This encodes CASSLGLATSYNEQFF.

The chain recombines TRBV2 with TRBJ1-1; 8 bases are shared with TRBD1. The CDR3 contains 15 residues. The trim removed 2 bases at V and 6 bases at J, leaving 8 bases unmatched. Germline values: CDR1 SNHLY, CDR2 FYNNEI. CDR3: CASSEQGAIGSEAFF. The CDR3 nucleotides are TGTGCCAGCAGTGAACAGGGGGCCATAGGTTCTGAAGCTTTCTTT.

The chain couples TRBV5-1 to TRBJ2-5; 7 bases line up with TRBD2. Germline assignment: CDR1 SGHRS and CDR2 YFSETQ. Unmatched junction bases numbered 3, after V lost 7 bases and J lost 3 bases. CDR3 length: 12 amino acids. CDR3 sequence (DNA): TGCGCCAGCCGCCGGGGGGAAGAGACCCAGTACTTC. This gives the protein CASRRGEETQYF.

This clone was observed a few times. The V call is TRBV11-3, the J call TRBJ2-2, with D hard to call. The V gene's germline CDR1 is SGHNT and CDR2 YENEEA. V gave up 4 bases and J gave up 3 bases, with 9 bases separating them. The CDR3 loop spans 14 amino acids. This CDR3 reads CASSSRVDTGELFF. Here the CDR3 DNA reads TGTGCCAGCAGCTCAAGGGTGGACACCGGGGAGCTGTTTTTT.

CDR3 DNA: TGTGCCAGTAGTATAGGGTCCCAGGGGCTAAGGAATGAGCAGTTCTTC. Translated, it gives CASSIGSQGLRNEQFF. The chain recombines TRBV19 with TRBJ2-1; D might be TRBD1 (6 bases). From germline, CDR1 is LNHDA and CDR2 SQIVND (reference sequence). Trimming removed 1 base from V and 7 bases from J, with 17 bases in between. The CDR3 covers 16 residues.

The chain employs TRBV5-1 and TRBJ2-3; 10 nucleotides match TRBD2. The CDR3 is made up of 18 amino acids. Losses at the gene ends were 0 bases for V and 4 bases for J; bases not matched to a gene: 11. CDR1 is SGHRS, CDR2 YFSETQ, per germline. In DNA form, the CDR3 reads TGCGCCAGCAGCTTGGCGGGTAGCGGGGGGTTTCCCCCAGATACGCAGTATTTT. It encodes CASSLAGSGGFPPDTQYF.

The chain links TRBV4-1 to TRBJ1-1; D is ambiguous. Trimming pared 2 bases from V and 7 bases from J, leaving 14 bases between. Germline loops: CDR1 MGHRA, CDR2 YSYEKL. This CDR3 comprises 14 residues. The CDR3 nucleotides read TGCGCCAGCAGCCAATATTTGGTGACTGTTGAAGCTTTCTTT. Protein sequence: CASSQYLVTVEAFF.

CDR3 loop: CSVPDRGKGRSGANVLTF. DNA for the CDR3: TGCAGCGTCCCGGACCGGGGCAAAGGACGGTCTGGGGCCAACGTCCTGACTTTC. V gene TRBV29-1 combines with J gene TRBJ2-6, with D possibly called TRBD1 or TRBD2 (5 bases each). The germline CDR1 and CDR2 sequences are SQVTM and ANQGSEA. V shed 6 bases and J shed 1 base, with 22 bases lying between them. The CDR3 loop spans 18 amino acids.

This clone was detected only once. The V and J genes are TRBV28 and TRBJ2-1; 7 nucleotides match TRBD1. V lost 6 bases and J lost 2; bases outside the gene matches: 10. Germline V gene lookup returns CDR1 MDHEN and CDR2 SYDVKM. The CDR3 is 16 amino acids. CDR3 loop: CASSLSHGTAYNEQFF. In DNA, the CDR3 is TGTGCCAGCAGCCTTTCTCACGGGACAGCCTACAATGAGCAGTTCTTC.

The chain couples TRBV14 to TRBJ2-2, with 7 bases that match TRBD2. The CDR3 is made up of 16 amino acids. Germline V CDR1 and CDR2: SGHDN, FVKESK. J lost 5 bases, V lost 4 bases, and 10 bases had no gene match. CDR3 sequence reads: CASSPLRGRGTGELFF. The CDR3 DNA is TGTGCCAGCAGCCCCCTCCGGGGGAGGGGAACCGGGGAGCTGTTTTTT.